The 30 T cell receptor beta chains below come from one sample, sequenced in a study of T-cell memory formation after mild COVID-19. TCRdb re-derived calls from the 5' RACE reads in MiXCR, one entry per CDR3 protein. In the table there are under 200,000 distinct CDR3 sequences, about 28% of which are singletons. The specimen sequenced was PBMCs or a T cell subset sorted from them (not recorded which). The receptors stem from an adult woman who had mild COVID-19 (a few samples of this study predate the infection). Cell type and time point are not known.

In its sample, this clonotype was seen a few times. The chain recombines TRBV5-1 with TRBJ1-1; 11 bases align to TRBD1. V lost 0 bases, J lost 1 base, and 5 bases stayed unmatched. Looked up from germline, CDR1 is SGHRS and CDR2 is YFSETQ. The CDR3 consists of 17 residues. The CDR3 loop is CASSLAGTGGANTEAFF. The CDR3 coding sequence is TGCGCCAGCAGCTTGGCGGGGACAGGGGGGGCGAACACTGAAGCTTTCTTT.

The chain is built from TRBV6-5 and TRBJ1-1; the D is unclear. The V end was cut by 2 bases, the J end by 0 bases, with 7 bases between. The germline CDR1 and CDR2 sequences are MNHEY and SVGAGI. This CDR3 region has 14 residues. CDR3 region: CASSYDRMNTEAFF. Written as DNA, the CDR3 is TGTGCCAGCAGTTACGACCGAATGAACACTGAAGCTTTCTTT.

This clonotype occurred a few times. Here the CDR3 DNA reads TGCAGCGCTTCGAGGGGGTCCGGCTACGAGCAGTACTTC. This translates into CSASRGSGYEQYF. The chain recombines TRBV20-1 with TRBJ2-7; possibly TRBD1 for D (6 bases). This CDR3 spans 13 amino acids. The V gene's germline CDR1 is DFQATT and CDR2 SNEGSKA (reference sequence).

The J gene is TRBJ2-2, the V gene TRBV7-7, with unresolved D. The CDR3 has 13 amino acids. Germline values: CDR1 SSHAT, CDR2 FNYEAQ (reference sequence). V was trimmed by 0 bases and J by 6 bases, leaving 5 bases between them. CDR3: CASSLAPAGELFF. Here the CDR3 DNA reads TGTGCCAGCAGCTTAGCTCCAGCCGGGGAGCTGTTTTTT.

This clonotype was seen only a few times. J is TRBJ1-5 and V is TRBV30; 7 bases are a match to TRBD1. The V segment lost 3 bases and the J segment 5 bases; nucleotides outside the gene matches: 1. The CDR3 is made up of 12 amino acids. Germline CDR1 GTSNPN, CDR2 SVGIG (reference sequence). This chain's CDR3 is CAWRQGDQPQHF. CDR3 nucleotides: TGTGCCTGGAGGCAGGGGGATCAGCCCCAGCATTTT.

The sample holds a few counts of this clonotype. The chain uses TRBV7-3 and TRBJ2-1, with 13 nucleotides matching TRBD2. V gave up 5 bases and J gave up 6 bases; unmatched junction bases: 7. The CDR3 extends over 16 amino acids. Germline loops: CDR1 SGHTA, CDR2 FQGTGA. The CDR3 coding sequence is TGTGCCAGCAGCCCCCCTGGACTAGCGGGGGCCAATGAGCAGTTCTTC. Protein product: CASSPPGLAGANEQFF.

This clonotype came up a few times. The chain recombines TRBV15 with TRBJ2-7; D is perhaps TRBD1 or TRBD2 (5 bases each). There are 16 residues in the CDR3. V was shortened by 4 bases and J by 2 bases, with 18 bases between the two germline ends. The germline CDR1 and CDR2 sequences are LNHNV and YYDKDF (reference sequence). The CDR3 reads CATSMYPGRQAYEQYF. The CDR3 DNA follows: TGTGCCACCAGCATGTACCCGGGACGGCAGGCCTACGAGCAGTACTTC.

The CDR3 sequence: CASSYNTAETGELFF. The CDR3, as DNA: TGTGCCAGCAGTTACAACACTGCGGAGACCGGGGAGCTGTTTTTT. The rearrangement joins TRBV6-2 or TRBV6-3 to TRBJ2-2; no clear D gene. The V and J ends lost 2 bases and 5 bases respectively, with 12 bases between them. This CDR3 is built from 15 residues. Germline CDR1 and CDR2: MNHEY and SVGEGT.

This clonotype was recorded a few times. The chain combines TRBV24-1 with TRBJ2-7, with 7 bases aligning to TRBD2. CDR3 length equals 16 residues. Unmatched junction bases numbered 8, after V lost 1 base and J lost 3 bases. The germline V gene encodes CDR1 KGHDR and CDR2 SFDVKD. The DNA of the CDR3 is TGTGCCACCAGTGATTTAATCCGGGAGGAAAGCTACGAGCAGTACTTC. Encoded protein: CATSDLIREESYEQYF.

This clonotype appeared a few times. The CDR3 protein is CASSQPAYEQYF. The CDR3 DNA is TGTGCCAGCAGCCAGCCCGCCTACGAGCAGTACTTC. The gene calls are TRBV7-8 and TRBJ2-7; unclear D gene. V was shortened by 5 bases and J by 2 bases, with 7 bases between the two germline ends. This CDR3 contains 12 residues. Germline-derived CDR1 and CDR2 are SGHVS and FQNEAQ. The whole variable domain, filled in from reference TRBV7-8 and TRBJ2-7, reads GAGVSQSPRYKVAKRGQDVALRCDPISGHVSLFWYQQALGQGPEFLTYFQNEAQLDKSGLPSDRFFAERPEGSVSTLKIQRTQQEDSAVYLCASSQPAYEQYFGPGTRLTVT.

This clonotype was seen repeatedly, ten times or more. The chain links TRBV21-1 to TRBJ2-7; the D call of TRBD2 is as the table states it, not checked on the DNA. TRBV21-1 is an annotated pseudogene. The CDR3 covers 17 residues. In DNA form, the CDR3 reads TGTGCCAGCAGCAAAGAACAGGCGGGGGGGCCTTACGACGAGCAGTACTTC. Protein: CASSKEQAGGPYDEQYF.

The chain has TRBV9 and TRBJ2-1; D possibly uses TRBD1 or TRBD2 (5 bases each). Germline CDR1 and CDR2: SGDLS and YYNGEE. V lost 0 bases, J lost 3 bases, and 13 bases lay in between. The length of the CDR3 is 16 residues. CDR3 loop: CASSVAGSGFYNEQFF. Here the CDR3 DNA reads TGTGCCAGCAGCGTAGCAGGGTCGGGATTCTACAATGAGCAGTTCTTC.

The V call is TRBV20-1, the J call TRBJ2-3; 11 bases align to TRBD2. Germline CDR1 and CDR2: DFQATT and SNEGSKA (reference sequence). V shed 1 base, J shed 1 base, and the junction held 4 bases outside the gene matches. This CDR3 has 16 amino acids. The CDR3 sequence: CSARVVAGGGTDTQYF. CDR3 nucleotides: TGCAGTGCTAGAGTGGTAGCGGGGGGGGGCACAGATACGCAGTATTTT.

There are a few counts of this clonotype. This chain uses TRBV5-1 with TRBJ2-1; D could derive from TRBD1 or TRBD2 (5 bases each). V dropped 2 bases and J dropped 8 bases, with 11 bases sitting between them. CDR1 and CDR2 from the germline V gene are SGHRS and YFSETQ. The CDR3 spans 13 residues. CDR3 loop: CASSFFGADEQFF. The CDR3 DNA is TGCGCCAGCAGCTTCTTCGGGGCGGATGAGCAGTTCTTC. Full variable domain (missing parts from reference TRBV5-1 and TRBJ2-1): KAGVTQTPRYLIKTRGQQVTLSCSPISGHRSVSWYQQTPGQGLQFLFEYFSETQRNKGNFPGRFSGRQFSNSRSEMNVSTLELGDSALYLCASSFFGADEQFFGPGTRLTVL.

The chain carries TRBV7-2 and TRBJ1-1; 7 bases are shared with TRBD1. The CDR3 spans 16 residues. V gave up 5 bases and J gave up 4 bases; unmatched junction bases: 13. Germline V lookup: CDR1 SGHTA, CDR2 FQGNSA. The CDR3 coding sequence is TGTGCCAGCAGCGTAGAGGGACAGACAGGGCGCACTGAAGCTTTCTTT. It encodes CASSVEGQTGRTEAFF.

A word on this clonotype: This likely comes from a read error, as the CDR3 has no conserved phenylalanine or tryptophan at its end. The genes are TRBV29-1 and TRBJ2-1; D gene ambiguous. V shed 2 bases and J shed 8 bases, with 13 bases lying between them. The CDR3 contains 13 residues. Germline values: CDR1 SQVTM, CDR2 ANQGSEA. CDR3 in DNA: TGCAGCGTTGAATATCCCGGACGGGATGAGCAGTTCTTA. Its translation is CSVEYPGRDEQFL.

The rearrangement joins TRBV11-2 to TRBJ1-6; TRBD1 matches at 10 bases. J was trimmed by 13 bases and V by 2 bases; bases with no gene match: 5. The CDR3 consists of 14 residues. Germline V gene sequence: CDR1 SGHAT, CDR2 FQNNGV. This CDR3 reads CASSLTTGGFPLHF. CDR3 nucleotides: TGTGCCAGCAGCTTAACGACAGGGGGCTTTCCCCTCCACTTT.

This clonotype was seen only a few times. The chain uses TRBV7-2 and TRBJ2-6; 9 bases map to TRBD1. The germline V gene has CDR1 SGHTA and CDR2 FQGNSA. This CDR3 is 18 amino acids long. The trim removed 3 bases at V and 2 bases at J, leaving 8 bases unmatched. The DNA for the CDR3 is TGTGCCAGCAGCTTGGTCCGACGACAGGGGGCTGGGGCCAACGTCCTGACTTTC. This translates into CASSLVRRQGAGANVLTF. The whole variable domain, remainder taken from reference TRBV7-2 and TRBJ2-6, is GAGVSQSPSNKVTEKGKDVELRCDPISGHTALYWYRQSLGQGLEFLIYFQGNSAPDKSGLPSDRFSAERTGGSVSTLTIQRTQQEDSAVYLCASSLVRRQGAGANVLTFGAGSRLTVL.

This clonotype was observed a single time. The J gene is TRBJ1-5, the V gene TRBV19, with D perhaps TRBD1 (6 bases). V was cut by 5 bases and J by 4 bases, with 15 bases left in between. Germline V gene sequence: CDR1 LNHDA, CDR2 SQIVND (reference sequence). The CDR3 consists of 15 residues. Written as DNA, the CDR3 is TGTGCCAGTAGTGCGAAGAGGGGGGTAAATCAGCCCCAGCATTTT. Amino acid sequence: CASSAKRGVNQPQHF.

This clonotype was detected only a few times. V and J are TRBV7-2 and TRBJ1-2; D is unresolved. Germline V gene sequence: CDR1 SGHTA, CDR2 FQGNSA. The CDR3 has 16 residues. The ends were cut back, 4 bases at V and 7 bases at J, with 22 bases in the middle. The CDR3 DNA reads TGTGCCAGCAGCTCCCCGGTTCCACGCACCGGCGCTGGCTACACCTTC. The encoded protein is CASSSPVPRTGAGYTF.

This rearrangement joins TRBV7-2 to TRBJ2-7; no clear D. V lost 8 bases and J 0 bases, leaving 17 bases between the germline ends. This CDR3 contains 15 residues. Germline loops: CDR1 SGHTA, CDR2 FQGNSA. The CDR3 region has the DNA TGTGCCAGCGGCACCGGGCCCCAGAGCTCCTACGAGCAGTACTTC. Translated, it gives CASGTGPQSSYEQYF.

The sample holds a few counts of this clonotype. V is TRBV25-1 and J is TRBJ2-1, with D perhaps TRBD2 (5 bases). The CDR3 is 14 amino acids. The V end lost 5 bases, the J end lost 8 bases, and 16 bases lay between the germline ends. Germline CDR1 is MGHDK and CDR2 is SYGVNS. Here the CDR3 reads CASSRRLTSYEQFF. The CDR3 DNA reads TGTGCCAGCAGTCGGCGACTAACTTCCTATGAGCAGTTCTTC.

This rearrangement joins TRBV6-2 or TRBV6-3 to TRBJ2-1, with D possibly being TRBD1 (5 bases). The V end was cut by 6 bases, the J end by 4 bases, with 16 bases between. Germline CDR1 reads MNHEY; CDR2 reads SVGEGT. This CDR3 has 15 residues. The CDR3, as DNA: TGTGCCAGCAGGAGCCTCAGGGCCCCATACAATGAGCAGTTCTTC. This gives the protein CASRSLRAPYNEQFF.

In this sample, this clonotype turned up many times. V usage is TRBV7-2 and J usage is TRBJ2-5; maybe TRBD1 (6 bases). This CDR3 region has 15 residues. Germline V lookup: CDR1 SGHTA, CDR2 FQGNSA. Trimming removed 0 bases from V and 5 bases from J, with 13 bases in between. CDR3 nucleotide sequence: TGTGCCAGCAGCTTAGCGGGGGCCTCTTACGAGACCCAGTACTTC. This sequence encodes CASSLAGASYETQYF.

The chain joins TRBV6-5 to TRBJ1-1, with a tentative D call TRBD1 (6 bases). This CDR3 spans 14 amino acids. Trimming removed 4 bases from V and 1 base from J, with 10 bases in between. CDR1 and CDR2 from the germline V gene are MNHEY and SVGAGI. This CDR3 is CASSSTGRNTEAFF. CDR3 bases: TGTGCCAGCAGTTCGACAGGCCGGAACACTGAAGCTTTCTTT.

The V gene is TRBV11-2, the J gene TRBJ2-2; TRBD2 agrees at 10 bases. V gave up 5 bases and J gave up 7 bases; unmatched junction bases: 7. This CDR3 region has 15 residues. Per germline, CDR1 SGHAT and CDR2 FQNNGV. As DNA, the CDR3 is TGTGCCAGCAGCCCCAGCGGGGGGGCAATCGGGGAGCTGTTTTTT. It specifies CASSPSGGAIGELFF. Filled out from reference TRBV11-2 and TRBJ2-2, the complete variable domain reads EAGVAQSPRYKIIEKRQSVAFWCNPISGHATLYWYQQILGQGPKLLIQFQNNGVVDDSQLPKDRFSAERLKGVDSTLKIQPAKLEDSAVYLCASSPSGGAIGELFFGEGSRLTVL.

This clonotype has only a few counts. The chain joins TRBV7-6 to TRBJ2-7; 12 positions match TRBD2. Germline trimming cut 1 base from V and 5 bases from J; bases unmatched to any gene: 3. Germline V gene data show CDR1 as SGHVS and CDR2 as FNYEAQ. The CDR3 has 15 residues. In DNA, the CDR3 is TGTGCCAGCAGCTTAGTGACTAGCGGGAGCAACGAGCAGTACTTC. Amino acids: CASSLVTSGSNEQYF. Full variable domain (outside the CDR3, taken from reference TRBV7-6 and TRBJ2-7): GAGVSQSPRYKVTKRGQDVALRCDPISGHVSLYWYRQALGQGPEFLTYFNYEAQQDKSGLPNDRFSAERPEGSISTLTIQRTEQRDSAMYRCASSLVTSGSNEQYFGPGTRLTVT.

Only a few counts were recorded for this clonotype. The chain joins TRBV2 to TRBJ2-1; 8 bases are shared with TRBD2. Trimming at V came to 4 bases and at J to 0 bases, leaving 2 bases not matched to a gene. This CDR3 spans 15 amino acids. The germline CDR1 and CDR2 sequences are SNHLY and FYNNEI. CDR3 loop: CASSVAGSSYNEQFF. CDR3 DNA: TGTGCCAGCAGTGTAGCGGGGAGCTCCTACAATGAGCAGTTCTTC.

V gene TRBV3-1 combines with J gene TRBJ2-1; TRBD2 aligns across 14 bases. Germline V lookup: CDR1 LGHDT, CDR2 YNNKEL (reference sequence). CDR3 length: 16 residues. V was pared by 0 bases and J by 12 bases, with 7 bases of the junction left unmatched. In DNA, the CDR3 is TGTGCCAGCAGCCAAGATGGACTAGCGGGGGGCCGAGGGCAGTTCTTC. Translation gives CASSQDGLAGGRGQFF.

This clonotype was observed a few times. V gene TRBV5-1 combines with J gene TRBJ1-2; TRBD1 agrees at 7 bases. This CDR3 is built from 13 residues. V dropped 2 bases and J dropped 8; count of bases not matched to a gene: 6. CDR1 and CDR2 from the germline V gene are SGHRS and YFSETQ. CDR3 amino acids: CASSFGGGAGYTF. In DNA, the CDR3 is TGCGCCAGCAGCTTCGGAGGGGGCGCGGGCTACACCTTC.